This passage covers 6 T cell receptor beta chains from one sample sequenced in a study of blood T cell repertoires in COVID-19. Assay used: immunoSEQ multiplex PCR; TCRdb lists only in-frame clones, some missing. The data hold about 110,000 clones, with under 75% observed a single time. The source material was peripheral blood. The receptors originated from a woman aged 55-70 years with acute or convalescent COVID-19.

This clone was detected only a few times. In nucleotides, the CDR3 is TGTGCCACCAGTGATTCGGGACTAGCGGGGCAAGAGACCCAGTACTTC. Its protein product is CATSDSGLAGQETQYF. V gene TRBV24-1 combines with J gene TRBJ2-5, with 13 bases aligning to TRBD2. Germline CDR1 KGHDR, CDR2 SFDVKD. J gave up 2 bases and V 2 bases, and 1 base lay outside the gene matches. The CDR3 has 16 amino acids.

V and J are TRBV6-6 and TRBJ2-1; 14 bases match TRBD2. There are 16 residues in the CDR3. Germline trimming cut 6 bases from V and 5 bases from J; bases unmatched to any gene: 6. The germline gives CDR1 MNHNY, CDR2 SVGAGI (reference sequence). The CDR3: CASSPGLAGGDNEQFF. The CDR3 coding sequence is TGTGCCAGCAGCCCCGGACTAGCGGGGGGAGACAATGAGCAGTTCTTC.

This chain connects TRBV6-6 to TRBJ1-1; D gene unclear. The germline V and J ends were trimmed by 2 bases and 7 bases, with 11 bases remaining between them. Germline V lookup: CDR1 MNHNY, CDR2 SVGAGI (reference sequence). This CDR3 region has 13 residues. The CDR3 DNA sequence: TGTGCCAGCAGTTACGGAGGGTACCGTGAAGCTTTCTTT. As protein: CASSYGGYREAFF.

V and J are TRBV4-2 and TRBJ1-2, with D hard to call. The CDR3 is made up of 15 amino acids. The germline V gene has CDR1 LGHNA and CDR2 YNFKEQ. Trimming took 0 bases from V and 3 from J, leaving 11 bases between them. The CDR3 protein is CASSQDRESDYGYTF. CDR3 bases: TGTGCCAGCAGCCAAGATAGAGAAAGTGACTATGGCTACACCTTC.

This clone was recorded only once. This chain joins TRBV3-1 (or the pseudogene TRBV3-2) and TRBJ2-5; no definite D call. The CDR3 loop spans 16 amino acids. V shed 0 bases and J shed 4 bases, with 15 bases lying between them. Germline-derived CDR1 and CDR2 are LGHDT and YNNKEL (reference sequence). CDR3 nucleotides: TGTGCCAGCAGCCAAGATCCTGGCGGCCGTCCAGAGACCCAGTACTTC. Protein product: CASSQDPGGRPETQYF.

The rearrangement joins TRBV4-2 to TRBJ2-7; D call uncertain. Germline CDR1 is LGHNA and CDR2 is YNFKEQ. V lost 0 bases and J 1 base, leaving 4 bases between the germline ends. This CDR3 region has 13 residues. CDR3 coding DNA: TGTGCCAGCAGCCAAGATCTGTCCTACGAGCAGTACTTC. This translates into CASSQDLSYEQYF.